This T cell receptor beta chain comes out of a study of a mutant IDH1 vaccine in newly diagnosed glioma. Study-wide background: The vaccination schedule gave patients eight doses in weeks 1, 3, 5, 7, 11, 15, 19 and 23.

V shed 0 bases and J shed 5 bases, with 21 bases lying between them. The germline V gene encodes CDR1 SGDLS and CDR2 YYNGEE. CDR3 size: 17 residues. The protocol was immunoSEQ multiplex PCR, while the TCRdb copy is restricted to in-frame clones and leaves out a portion. The table shows approximately 11,000 clones, with roughly 91% occurring only once. Notes on this clone: Its target is unknown.

The time point is: week 5, during vaccination. Vaccination comprised doses that each held 300 ug of mutant IDH1 20-mer peptide, plus topical imiquimod. The chain is built from TRBV9 and TRBJ2-7, with D possibly being TRBD1 or TRBD2 (6 bases each). The source material was PBMCs, sampled from a glioma patient whose treatment included an IDH1 peptide vaccine. The receptor was isolated from a woman between 40 and 50 years old with glioma. Some clones in this sample may be carry-over from other donors' samples. This CDR3 reads CASSVAGSGAIIHEQYF. CDR3 nucleotide sequence: TGTGCCAGCAGCGTAGCGGGATCGGGGGCGATTATCCACGAGCAGTACTTC.